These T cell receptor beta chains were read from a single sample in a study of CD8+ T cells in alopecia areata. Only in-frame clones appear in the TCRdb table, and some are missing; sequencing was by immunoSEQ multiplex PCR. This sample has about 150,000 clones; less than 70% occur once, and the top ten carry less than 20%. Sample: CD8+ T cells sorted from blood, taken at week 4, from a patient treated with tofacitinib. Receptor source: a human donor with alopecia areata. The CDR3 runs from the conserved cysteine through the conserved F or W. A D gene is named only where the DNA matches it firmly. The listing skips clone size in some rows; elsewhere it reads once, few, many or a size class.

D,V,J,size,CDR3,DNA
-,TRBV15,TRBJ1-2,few,CATSRVGNPQDYGYTF,TGTGCCACCAGCAGAGTGGGGAACCCGCAGGACTATGGCTACACCTTC
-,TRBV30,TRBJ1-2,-,CACSVTGPSSYGYTF,TGTGCCTGTTCTGTAACGGGACCCTCATCCTATGGCTACACCTTC
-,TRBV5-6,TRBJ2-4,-,CASSLQLQAKNIQYF,TGTGCCAGCAGCTTACAGCTGCAGGCCAAAAACATTCAGTACTTC
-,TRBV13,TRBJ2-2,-,CASSLWRGDTGELFF,TGTGCCAGCAGCCTCTGGCGGGGAGACACCGGGGAGCTGTTTTTT
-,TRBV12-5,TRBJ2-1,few,CASGWDGPSGEQFF,TGTGCTAGTGGTTGGGACGGGCCTAGTGGGGAGCAGTTCTTC
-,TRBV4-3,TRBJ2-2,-,CASSQDKEGIDTGELFF,TGCGCCAGCAGCCAAGATAAGGAGGGAATCGACACCGGGGAGCTGTTTTTT
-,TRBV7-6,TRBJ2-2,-,CASSQVPPTGELFF,TGTGCCAGCAGCCAAGTACCCCCCACCGGGGAGCTGTTTTTT
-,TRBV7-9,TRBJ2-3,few,CASTFIGTADTQYF,TGTGCCAGCACCTTTATTGGAACGGCAGATACGCAGTATTTT
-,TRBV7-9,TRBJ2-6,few,CASSLGLALSGANVLTF,TGTGCCAGCAGCTTAGGCTTGGCACTCTCTGGGGCCAACGTCCTGACTTTC
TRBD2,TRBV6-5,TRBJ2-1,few,CASRGGSNEQFF,TGTGCCAGCAGGGGGGGGAGTAATGAGCAGTTCTTC
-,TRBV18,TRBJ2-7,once,CASSFEGGPYEQYF,TGTGCCAGCTCCTTCGAGGGGGGACCTTACGAGCAGTACTTC
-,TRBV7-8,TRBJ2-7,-,CASSGDYYEQYF,TGTGCCAGCAGCGGAGACTATTACGAGCAGTACTTC
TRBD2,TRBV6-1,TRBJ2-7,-,CASSLLLAGVYEQYF,TGTGCCAGCAGTTTACTACTAGCGGGGGTTTACGAGCAGTACTTC
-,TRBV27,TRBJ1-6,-,CASSRGRVGSPLHF,TGTGCCAGCAGCCGTGGGAGGGTGGGCTCACCCCTCCACTTT
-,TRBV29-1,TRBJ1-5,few,CSVAVADSLVQPQHF,TGCAGCGTTGCGGTAGCGGACAGTCTTGTCCAGCCCCAGCATTTT